One and the same sample provided the 23 T cell receptor beta chains below, sequenced in a study of early T cells in non-severe SARS-CoV-2 infection. Using its own MiXCR run on the 5' RACE reads, TCRdb lists one record per CDR3 protein. In the table there are about 67,000 distinct CDR3 sequences, roughly 10% of which are singletons. Sample: whole blood, taken at baseline. The receptor source for this set is an adult who was a healthcare worker with PCR-confirmed SARS-CoV-2 infection or an uninfected control (not recorded which).

V gene TRBV29-1 combines with J gene TRBJ2-1, with unresolved D. The CDR3 sequence is 11 residues long. CDR1 is SQVTM and CDR2 is ANQGSEA in the germline V gene. Deletions cut 6 bases from V and 7 bases from J, with 10 bases between. The CDR3 loop is CSVPRWNEQFF. CDR3 nucleotides: TGCAGCGTCCCTCGGTGGAATGAGCAGTTCTTC.

At least ten counts were recorded for this clonotype. This sequence joins TRBV12-3 or TRBV12-4 and TRBJ2-1; D perhaps matches TRBD1 (5 bases). The germline V and J ends were trimmed by 5 bases and 8 bases, with 16 bases remaining between them. The CDR3 covers 14 residues. The CDR3 nucleotides read TGTGCCAGCAGTCTAGGGGCCAGTTTCCATGAGCAGTTCTTC. It yields the protein CASSLGASFHEQFF.

This clonotype came up many times. This chain joins TRBV7-2 and TRBJ2-1; D is unresolved. Trimming cost V 1 base and J 0 bases, with 7 bases left between them. The CDR3 is 15 amino acids. Germline values: CDR1 SGHTA, CDR2 FQGNSA. The CDR3 here is CASSLGDSSYNEQFF. DNA for the CDR3: TGTGCCAGCAGCTTAGGGGATAGCTCCTACAATGAGCAGTTCTTC.

In its sample, this clonotype was seen a few times. The chain employs TRBV20-1 and TRBJ1-1, with 8 bases identical to TRBD1. The CDR3 is made up of 14 amino acids. In germline, CDR1 is DFQATT, CDR2 SNEGSKA (reference sequence). With 3 bases clipped from V and 4 bases from J, the junction kept 7 bases outside the gene matches. CDR3 residues: CSASSAGGFTEAFF. CDR3 nucleotides: TGCAGTGCTAGCTCCGCAGGGGGCTTCACTGAAGCTTTCTTT.

Ten or more counts support this clonotype. The chain is built from TRBV4-3 and TRBJ2-1; 11 bases match TRBD2. The trim removed 1 base at V and 8 bases at J, leaving 7 bases unmatched. The CDR3 extends over 16 amino acids. Germline-derived CDR1 and CDR2 are LGHNA and YSLEER. CDR3 nucleotide sequence: TGCGCCAGCAGCCAAGCTTTAGCGGGAGGGCCGGATGAGCAGTTCTTC. Translation: CASSQALAGGPDEQFF.

This clonotype showed up many times. The chain uses TRBV6-2 or TRBV6-3 and TRBJ1-5, with D unresolved. V lost 2 bases, J lost 2 bases, and 7 bases lay in between. This CDR3 spans 14 amino acids. In germline, CDR1 is MNHEY, CDR2 SVGEGT. As DNA, the CDR3 is TGTGCCAGCAGTTACGCGCAGGGCAATCAGCCCCAGCATTTT. Amino acids: CASSYAQGNQPQHF.

This chain connects TRBV4-1 to TRBJ1-6; D may be TRBD1 (6 bases). Germline-derived CDR1 and CDR2 are MGHRA and YSYEKL. This CDR3 spans 14 amino acids. Trimming took 5 bases from V and 7 from J, leaving 12 bases between them. CDR3 DNA: TGCGCCAGCAGCTTTTGGGGGGGCAATTCACCCCTCCACTTT. It translates to CASSFWGGNSPLHF.

This clonotype was observed a single time. The CDR3 loop reads CASSLNPPQETQYF. The DNA of the CDR3 is TGTGCCAGCAGCTTGAACCCCCCTCAAGAGACCCAGTACTTC. This rearrangement joins TRBV5-6 to TRBJ2-5; D is uncertain. V dropped 1 base and J dropped 2 bases, with 9 bases sitting between them. Looked up from germline, CDR1 is SGHDT and CDR2 is YYEEEE. The CDR3 loop spans 14 amino acids.

This clonotype was seen repeatedly, ten times or more. V is TRBV20-1 and J is TRBJ2-7; D is possibly TRBD2 (5 bases). In germline, CDR1 is DFQATT, CDR2 SNEGSKA (reference sequence). The CDR3 extends over 14 amino acids. The V and J ends lost 2 bases and 11 bases respectively, with 22 bases between them. The CDR3 nucleotides are TGCAGTGCTAGAAGAGGCCTAGCCTCTCCAGGCGAGTACTTC. Its translation: CSARRGLASPGEYF.

The chain links TRBV29-1 to TRBJ2-5, with 7 bases identical to TRBD1. The CDR3 is made up of 13 amino acids. The germline CDR1 and CDR2 sequences are SQVTM and ANQGSEA. V lost 4 bases and J lost 4; bases outside the gene matches: 6. CDR3 coding DNA: TGCAGCGTTGTTAGACAGGGATCAGAGACCCAGTACTTC. Its protein product is CSVVRQGSETQYF.

The chain links TRBV27 to TRBJ1-5, with a possible D match to TRBD1 (5 bases). Germline V gene sequence: CDR1 MNHEY, CDR2 SMNVEV (reference sequence). The V and J ends lost 2 bases and 2 bases respectively, with 10 bases between them. The CDR3 spans 15 residues. DNA of the CDR3: TGTGCCAGCAGTTTAAACAGGTTAGGCAATCAGCCCCAGCATTTT. It yields the protein CASSLNRLGNQPQHF.

This clonotype was seen more than once but under ten times. The CDR3 spells CASSPTGASRGQYF. CDR3 DNA sequence: TGTGCCAGCAGCCCTACGGGAGCGTCCCGGGGGCAGTACTTC. The rearrangement links TRBV28 to TRBJ2-7; TRBD2 might be the D (6 bases). Between the trimmed V and J ends, which lost 6 bases and 9 bases, there was a span of 21 bases. The CDR3 sequence is 14 residues long. Germline V gene lookup returns CDR1 MDHEN and CDR2 SYDVKM.

This clonotype was observed many times. The chain couples TRBV6-2 or TRBV6-3 to TRBJ1-1, with D hard to call. Germline CDR1 is MNHEY and CDR2 is SVGEGT. V gave up 11 bases and J gave up 3 bases, with 16 bases separating them. This CDR3 has 13 residues. This chain's CDR3 is CAFRRAGDTEAFF. The CDR3 DNA sequence: TGTGCCTTCAGGAGGGCAGGAGACACTGAAGCTTTCTTT.

This clonotype was seen many times. The chain carries TRBV5-1 and TRBJ2-2; 11 bases align to TRBD2. V lost 5 bases to trimming and J lost 6 bases; unmatched junction nucleotides: 3. CDR1 and CDR2 (germline): SGHRS, YFSETQ. The CDR3 sequence is 14 residues long. Written as DNA, the CDR3 is TGCGCCAGCAGGACTAGCGGGACCGCCGGGGAGCTGTTTTTT. It specifies CASRTSGTAGELFF.

The chain links TRBV28 to TRBJ2-5; no clear D gene. V was shortened by 7 bases and J by 5 bases, with 14 bases between the two germline ends. The CDR3 consists of 13 residues. Germline values: CDR1 MDHEN, CDR2 SYDVKM. The CDR3 is CASTHPLLETQYF. DNA of the CDR3: TGTGCCAGCACCCACCCACTCCTGGAGACCCAGTACTTC.

This clonotype was picked up many times. The chain is built from TRBV6-6 and TRBJ2-5; TRBD1 matches 7 bases. The CDR3 loop spans 12 amino acids. Germline V lookup: CDR1 MNHNY, CDR2 SVGAGI (reference sequence). J gave up 8 bases and V 6 bases, and 6 bases lay outside the gene matches. The DNA of the CDR3 is TGTGCCAGCAGGGGACAGAAAGCCACCCAGTACTTC. Protein sequence: CASRGQKATQYF.

In its sample, this clonotype was seen a few times. V gene TRBV10-3 combines with J gene TRBJ2-7; TRBD1 matches 8 bases. Germline V gene lookup returns CDR1 ENHRY and CDR2 SYGVKD. The junction had 9 bases not matched to a gene; V was cut back by 6 bases and J by 2 bases. The CDR3 contains 15 residues. For the CDR3, the DNA is TGTGCCATCAGCCACGGGACAGGACAGGCCTACGAGCAGTACTTC. Protein product: CAISHGTGQAYEQYF.

This sequence joins TRBV11-1 and TRBJ2-5, with 8 positions matching TRBD1. This CDR3 comprises 14 residues. The germline CDR1 and CDR2 sequences are SGHAT and FQDESV (reference sequence). V shed 5 bases, J shed 2 bases, and the junction held 4 bases outside the gene matches. The CDR3 DNA reads as TGTGCCAGCAGCAGGCGGACAGGGCAAGAGACCCAGTACTTC. It translates to CASSRRTGQETQYF.

V and J are TRBV7-2 and TRBJ2-1; 9 bases are a match to TRBD2. The junction had 9 bases not matched to a gene; V was cut back by 5 bases and J by 7 bases. Germline loops: CDR1 SGHTA, CDR2 FQGNSA. The CDR3 is made up of 15 amino acids. This chain's CDR3 is CASSPRGLATNEQFF. For the CDR3, the DNA is TGTGCCAGCAGCCCGAGAGGACTAGCGACGAATGAGCAGTTCTTC. The full variable domain, in which reference TRBV7-2 and TRBJ2-1 provide the parts outside the CDR3, is GAGVSQSPSNKVTEKGKDVELRCDPISGHTALYWYRQSLGQGLEFLIYFQGNSAPDKSGLPSDRFSAERTGGSVSTLTIQRTQQEDSAVYLCASSPRGLATNEQFFGPGTRLTVL.

This clonotype was found many times. The chain has TRBV2 and TRBJ2-7; TRBD2 matches 15 bases. The CDR3 consists of 16 residues. Germline assignment: CDR1 SNHLY and CDR2 FYNNEI. V trimming: 6 bases; J trimming: 6 bases; junction bases outside the gene matches: 9. The CDR3 loop is CASREIRTSGRVEQYF. For the CDR3, the DNA is TGTGCCAGCAGGGAAATACGGACTAGCGGGAGGGTCGAGCAGTACTTC.

In its sample, this clonotype was seen many times. V and J are TRBV28 and TRBJ2-7; D is unresolved. Germline CDR1 is MDHEN and CDR2 is SYDVKM. V was pared by 3 bases and J by 4 bases, with 13 bases between. The CDR3 length is 14 residues. The CDR3 DNA sequence: TGTGCCAGCAGTTTTGGGCGCCCCGAATACGAGCAGTACTTC. Its protein is CASSFGRPEYEQYF.

This chain uses TRBV15 with TRBJ2-7, with D unclear. The ends were cut back, 0 bases at V and 0 bases at J, with 12 bases in the middle. The CDR3 has 16 residues. Germline values: CDR1 LNHNV, CDR2 YYDKDF (reference sequence). CDR3 region: CATSRDVGRSSYEQYF. CDR3 coding DNA: TGTGCCACCAGCAGAGACGTCGGACGGAGCTCCTACGAGCAGTACTTC.

The table lists this clonotype with many counts. The V and J genes are TRBV6-5 and TRBJ2-5, with 7 bases matching TRBD1. The CDR3 totals 14 residues. V lost 4 bases and J lost 4; bases outside the gene matches: 6. CDR1 is MNHEY and CDR2 is SVGAGI in the germline V gene. CDR3 protein: CASSSTGTAETQYF. The CDR3 DNA sequence: TGTGCCAGCAGTTCAACCGGGACAGCAGAGACCCAGTACTTC.